The rows below give T cell receptor beta chains drawn from one sample of a study of cytomegalovirus exposure and HLA in healthy donors. Generated by immunoSEQ multiplex PCR, the TCRdb table keeps only in-frame clones and is missing some. This sample has over 130,000 clones; 75% to 90% occur once, and the top ten carry 1.2%. The sample consisted of PBMCs. Receptors originate from a female donor in good health and CMV-seronegative. The CDR3 runs from the conserved cysteine through the conserved F or W. D genes are given only for firm matches. Clone sizes are given selectively: once, few, many, or a class where the clone is expanded.

v_gene	d_gene	j_gene	abundance	CDR3nt	CDR3aa
TRBV2	TRBD2	TRBJ2-5	NA	TGTGCCAGCAAGCAAGCGGGAGGAGACTTTCAAGAGACCCAGTACTTC	CASKQAGGDFQETQYF
TRBV11-3	NA	TRBJ2-2	few	TGTGCCAGCAGCTTGTATCATCTCGGCACCGGGGAGCTGTTTTTT	CASSLYHLGTGELFF
TRBV10-3	NA	TRBJ2-5	few	TGTGCCATCAGTGAGGCTGGGGGGCAAGAGACCCAGTACTTC	CAISEAGGQETQYF
TRBV2	NA	TRBJ2-4	NA	TGTGCCAGCAGTGACGGATCGAACAGGTTAGGAAACATTCAGTACTTC	CASSDGSNRLGNIQYF
TRBV28	TRBD1	TRBJ1-3	once	TGTGCCAGCAGCCCCGGACAGGCCTCTGGAAACACCATATATTTT	CASSPGQASGNTIYF
TRBV28	NA	TRBJ2-7	NA	TGTGCCAGCAGTTCACCCGGACTGTACGAGCAGTACTTC	CASSSPGLYEQYF
TRBV6-6	NA	TRBJ2-7	NA	TGTGCCAGCAGAACAGAACAAACCTACGAGCAGTACTTC	CASRTEQTYEQYF
TRBV29-1	NA	TRBJ1-2	NA	TGCAGCCTGGGGGGAGAATATGGCTACACCTTC	CSLGGEYGYTF
TRBV7-2	NA	TRBJ2-1	NA	TGTGCCAGCACCAACTACCTTAATGAGCAGTTCTTC	CASTNYLNEQFF
TRBV27	NA	TRBJ2-7	NA	TGTGCCAGCAGTTTCGAGGGTAATCTCGACGAGCAGTACTTC	CASSFEGNLDEQYF
TRBV10-2	TRBD2	TRBJ2-3	NA	TGCGCCAGCAGTGGTAAAAGGGGCGGGGGGGATACGCAGTATTTT	CASSGKRGGGDTQYF
TRBV5-6	TRBD1	TRBJ2-1	NA	TGTGCCAGCAGCGGGGGGACAGGGGGAAATTACAATGAGCAGTTCTTC	CASSGGTGGNYNEQFF
TRBV5-1	NA	TRBJ1-2	NA	TGCGCCAGCAGCTCTGGCGGTAACTATGGCTACACCTTC	CASSSGGNYGYTF
TRBV5-8	NA	TRBJ1-2	NA	TGTGCCAGCAGCTTGTTTCAGGGTCCTGGCTACACCTTC	CASSLFQGPGYTF
TRBV5-1	NA	TRBJ2-7	NA	TGCGCCAGCAGCTTGACAGGGAGCTCCTACGAGCAGTACTTC	CASSLTGSSYEQYF
TRBV2	NA	TRBJ2-7	NA	TGTGCCAGCAGGGACAGGGGAGCGGGAGAAAACGAGCAGTACTTC	CASRDRGAGENEQYF
TRBV11-2	NA	TRBJ2-1	once	TGTGCCAGCAGCTTAGTAGCGCACAATGAGCAGTTCTTC	CASSLVAHNEQFF
TRBV10-2	TRBD1	TRBJ2-7	NA	TGCGCCAGCAGTGACCCCGGGACAGGGGGCGGGTGGGAGCAGTACTTC	CASSDPGTGGGWEQYF
TRBV7-2	TRBD1	TRBJ1-2	NA	TGTGCCAGCAGCTTAGTTTCGGTGGGACAGTCTTATGGCTACACCTTC	CASSLVSVGQSYGYTF
TRBV29-1	TRBD2	TRBJ2-7	NA	TGCAGCGCGATTGGGACTAGCGGAATAAGCTCCTACGAGCAGTACTTC	CSAIGTSGISSYEQYF
TRBV7-9	TRBD2	TRBJ2-5	NA	TGTGCCAGCAGCTTCCGGACTAGCCGTGACCGACAAGAGACCCAGTACTTC	CASSFRTSRDRQETQYF
TRBV4-1	TRBD2	TRBJ2-1	NA	TGCGCCAGCAGCCAAGATTTAGCGGGAGGGTACAATGAGCAGTTCTTC	CASSQDLAGGYNEQFF
TRBV2	TRBD2	TRBJ2-1	NA	TGTGCCAGCAGTCCTACGGGACTAGCGGGAGGCGGCGGATACAATGAGCAGTTCTTC	CASSPTGLAGGGGYNEQFF
TRBV28	NA	TRBJ2-3	NA	TGTGCCAGCAGAGCGGCAGATACGCAGTATTTT	CASRAADTQYF
TRBV6-5	NA	TRBJ2-3	NA	TGTGCCAGCAGGAACAGTACAGATACGCAGTATTTT	CASRNSTDTQYF
TRBV5-1	NA	TRBJ2-5	NA	TGCGCCAGCAGCTTGGTTTCGGAAGAGACCCAGTACTTC	CASSLVSEETQYF
TRBV27	TRBD1	TRBJ2-7	once	TGTGCCAGCAGTTTAGGGACAGGGAAATACGAGCAGTACTTC	CASSLGTGKYEQYF
TRBV28	TRBD2	TRBJ2-5	NA	TGTGCCAGCAGTCTAGCGGGAGGGCCCGAGTTAGAGACCCAGTACTTC	CASSLAGGPELETQYF
TRBV5-1	TRBD1	TRBJ2-3	NA	TGCGCCAGCAGCACCGACAGGGACCGATTCACAGATACGCAGTATTTT	CASSTDRDRFTDTQYF
TRBV10-3	NA	TRBJ2-1	NA	TGTGCCATCAAATCTGAGAACTCCTACAATGAGCAGTTCTTC	CAIKSENSYNEQFF
TRBV7-8	TRBD1	TRBJ2-1	NA	TGTGCCAGCAGCTCGAGACAGGGGGGGAACAATGAGCAGTTCTTC	CASSSRQGGNNEQFF
TRBV7-9	NA	TRBJ1-4	NA	TGTGCCAGCAGCCTCGGACAGTCTAATGAAAAACTGTTTTTT	CASSLGQSNEKLFF
TRBV6-1	NA	TRBJ2-3	few	TGTGCCAGCAGTGGGGACATCACAGATACGCAGTATTTT	CASSGDITDTQYF
TRBV18	NA	TRBJ2-5	NA	TGTGCCAGCTCACCACGGATAGAGGGTGGAGAGACCCAGTACTTC	CASSPRIEGGETQYF
TRBV15	TRBD2	TRBJ2-1	NA	TGTGCCACCAGCCTCTATCCCAGCGGGGGGTACAATGAGCAGTTCTTC	CATSLYPSGGYNEQFF
TRBV27	NA	TRBJ2-7	NA	TGTGCCAGCAGTTTAACCGAGTCCTACGAGCAGTACTTC	CASSLTESYEQYF
TRBV5-1	TRBD1	TRBJ1-2	NA	TGCGCCAGCAGCTTCATGACAGGGGGAGCTGATGGCTACACCTTC	CASSFMTGGADGYTF
TRBV1	NA	TRBJ2-3	NA	TGCACCAGCAGCCAAGATCTACAAGCGGGAGCCACAGATACGCAGTATTTT	CTSSQDLQAGATDTQYF
TRBV28	NA	TRBJ1-4	NA	TGTGCCAGCAGTTTAAGGGGGGGGCTCTGGGAAAAACTGTTTTTT	CASSLRGGLWEKLFF
TRBV18	NA	TRBJ1-1	once	TGTGCCAGCTCAGAGAACAGCGGTCAGACGGCTTTCTTT	CASSENSGQTAFF
TRBV27	TRBD2	TRBJ2-1	once	TGTGCCAGCAGTAGTTTAGGGACTAGTAATGAGCAGTTCTTC	CASSSLGTSNEQFF
TRBV29-1	TRBD1	TRBJ1-1	NA	TGCAGCGTCTCCTCCGGGACAGGGGCCCCCATGGGCACTGAAGCTTTCTTT	CSVSSGTGAPMGTEAFF
TRBV5-1	NA	TRBJ2-7	NA	TGCGCCAGCAGCTTCGCGGCAGGGAAAGCGTACGAGCAGTACTTC	CASSFAAGKAYEQYF
TRBV9	TRBD1	TRBJ1-1	NA	TGTGCCAGCAGCTCAGTACAGGGGCCCCTGAACACTGAAGCTTTCTTT	CASSSVQGPLNTEAFF
TRBV12-5	TRBD2	TRBJ2-5	NA	TGTGCTAGTGGTTTGGCGCCATCCGACCTAGCGGGAGTCTGGGAGACCCAGTACTTC	CASGLAPSDLAGVWETQYF
TRBV5-4	TRBD2	TRBJ2-1	once	TGTGCCAGCAGCCCCGGACTAGCGGGAGGAAATGAGCAGTTCTTC	CASSPGLAGGNEQFF
TRBV2	TRBD1	TRBJ2-7	few	TGTGCCAGCAGTCGGACAGGGTATAAGGACGAGCAGTACTTC	CASSRTGYKDEQYF
TRBV5-5	NA	TRBJ2-4	few	TGTGCCAGCAGTGGCATTCTTGCCAAAAACATTCAGTACTTC	CASSGILAKNIQYF
TRBV4-2	TRBD2	TRBJ2-7	NA	TGTGCCAGCAGCCTCGGGACTAGCGGGGTTTCGGTCGGGCAGTACTTC	CASSLGTSGVSVGQYF
TRBV6-6	TRBD1	TRBJ1-2	NA	TGTGCCAGCAGTCAACAGGGGGCAGAGGACTATGGCTACACCTTC	CASSQQGAEDYGYTF
TRBV7-9	TRBD1	TRBJ1-1	NA	TGTGCCAGCAGCTTAGGCCAGGGGGCCAGCACTGAAGCTTTCTTT	CASSLGQGASTEAFF
TRBV5-1	TRBD1	TRBJ1-1	once	TGCGCCAGCAGCTCGTGGGGACAGGTCTCATCTGGTGAAGCTTTCTTT	CASSSWGQVSSGEAFF
TRBV5-6	NA	TRBJ1-5	NA	TGTGCCAGCAGCTTAAGACAGGAAAGCAATCAGCCCCAGCATTTT	CASSLRQESNQPQHF
TRBV30	TRBD2	TRBJ2-7	NA	TGTGCCTGGAGTGTGGCTAGCGGGAGGAGGGAGCAGTACTTC	CAWSVASGRREQYF